Following are 26 T cell receptor beta chains from one sample sequenced in a study of cytomegalovirus exposure and HLA in healthy donors. Primers included in the PCR were 60 Vbeta and 13 Jbeta primers. The protocol was immunoSEQ multiplex PCR, while the TCRdb copy is restricted to in-frame clones and leaves out a portion. This repertoire includes 70,000 or so clones. The source material was PBMCs. Receptors originate from a boy aged 5-17 years in good health and CMV-seronegative.

The rearrangement uses TRBV7-8 and TRBJ2-3; no clear D. Germline loops: CDR1 SGHVS, CDR2 FQNEAQ. The CDR3 contains 13 residues. Trimming took 5 bases from V and 5 from J, leaving 11 bases between them. CDR3 loop: CASSTTIRDTQYF. Here the CDR3 DNA reads TGTGCCAGCAGCACCACTATTAGAGATACGCAGTATTTT. The whole variable domain, filled in from reference TRBV7-8 and TRBJ2-3, reads GAGVSQSPRYKVAKRGQDVALRCDPISGHVSLFWYQQALGQGPEFLTYFQNEAQLDKSGLPSDRFFAERPEGSVSTLKIQRTQQEDSAVYLCASSTTIRDTQYFGPGTRLTVL.

The J gene is TRBJ1-2, the V gene TRBV19, with 8 bases aligning to TRBD1. This CDR3 comprises 16 residues. V shed 7 bases, J shed 6 bases, and the junction held 16 bases outside the gene matches. Per the germline V gene, CDR1 is LNHDA and CDR2 is SQIVND (reference sequence). CDR3 sequence: CASIRQGAITEDGYTF. For the CDR3, the DNA is TGTGCCAGTATCCGGCAGGGGGCTATCACCGAGGATGGCTACACCTTC.

V is TRBV15 and J is TRBJ1-2; no firm D call. The germline CDR1 and CDR2 sequences are LNHNV and YYDKDF (reference sequence). The length of the CDR3 is 16 residues. Deletions cut 0 bases from V and 6 bases from J, with 17 bases between. DNA for the CDR3: TGTGCCACCAGCAGAGATCATGGAATCGACAAGCATGGCTACACCTTC. Its protein is CATSRDHGIDKHGYTF.

V usage is TRBV10-3 and J usage is TRBJ2-7; perhaps TRBD2 as D (5 bases). V lost 2 bases, J lost 1 base, and 9 bases lay in between. Germline V CDR1 and CDR2: ENHRY, SYGVKD. The CDR3 extends over 14 amino acids. The CDR3 here is CAISEVRGSYEQYF. The CDR3, as DNA: TGTGCCATCAGTGAGGTACGGGGATCCTACGAGCAGTACTTC.

The chain is built from TRBV6-5 and TRBJ1-1; 7 bases align to TRBD1. Germline V lookup: CDR1 MNHEY, CDR2 SVGAGI. The V and J ends lost 5 bases and 4 bases, in that order; junction bases with no gene match: 4. This CDR3 has 13 residues. The CDR3 loop reads CASSINRGTEAFF. The CDR3 DNA reads as TGTGCCAGCAGTATTAACAGGGGCACTGAAGCTTTCTTT.

This sequence joins TRBV5-6 and TRBJ1-1; D ambiguous. Germline CDR1 and CDR2: SGHDT and YYEEEE. The CDR3 has 14 residues. Trimming left V 2 bases short and J 2 bases short, with 10 bases between. DNA of the CDR3: TGTGCCAGCAGCTTTTTTACAGCCAACACTGAAGCTTTCTTT. Amino acid sequence: CASSFFTANTEAFF.

The chain carries TRBV5-1 and TRBJ2-1; possible D gene TRBD2, 5 bases. Germline-derived CDR1 and CDR2 are SGHRS and YFSETQ. The CDR3 runs to 16 residues. Trimming took off 1 base at V and 0 bases at J, with 11 bases between the two ends. In nucleotides, the CDR3 is TGCGCCAGCAGCTTGATTACGGGGAGCTCCTACAATGAGCAGTTCTTC. It is translated as CASSLITGSSYNEQFF.

This chain uses TRBV13 with TRBJ1-2, with TRBD1 matching over 7 bases. The CDR3 loop spans 16 amino acids. Looked up from germline, CDR1 is PRHDT and CDR2 is FYEKMQ (reference sequence). After removal of 0 bases from V and 6 bases from J, the junction contained 10 bases not matched to a gene. The CDR3 spells CASSLGGRQGTDGYTF. The CDR3 nucleotides are TGTGCCAGCAGCTTAGGGGGTAGACAGGGCACGGATGGCTACACCTTC.

The rearrangement links TRBV19 to TRBJ1-2, with 10 positions matching TRBD1. The CDR3 sequence is 16 residues long. Germline V gene sequence: CDR1 LNHDA, CDR2 SQIVND (reference sequence). V trimming: 7 bases; J trimming: 4 bases; junction bases outside the gene matches: 12. Here the CDR3 DNA reads TGTGCCAGTATTGAGGGACAGGGGTTAGTAAGCTATGGCTACACCTTC. Protein sequence: CASIEGQGLVSYGYTF.

The chain uses TRBV7-9 and TRBJ1-4, with 9 nucleotides matching TRBD1. Germline loops: CDR1 SEHNR, CDR2 FQNEAQ (reference sequence). The junction had 5 bases not matched to a gene; V was cut back by 5 bases and J by 7 bases. This CDR3 has 14 amino acids. CDR3: CASSTQTGGEKLFF. The CDR3, as DNA: TGTGCCAGCAGCACCCAGACAGGGGGTGAAAAACTGTTTTTT.

J is TRBJ2-1 and V is TRBV7-8; TRBD2 matches 14 bases. V dropped 5 bases and J dropped 8; count of bases not matched to a gene: 8. Germline-derived CDR1 and CDR2 are SGHVS and FQNEAQ. The CDR3 consists of 16 residues. CDR3 sequence reads: CASSKPGLAGEYEQFF. The CDR3 DNA reads TGTGCCAGCAGCAAACCGGGACTAGCGGGGGAGTATGAGCAGTTCTTC.

This sequence joins TRBV6-5 and TRBJ2-1; D remains unclear. V shed 7 bases and J shed 5 bases, with 18 bases lying between them. There are 15 residues in the CDR3. The germline V gene has CDR1 MNHEY and CDR2 SVGAGI. For the CDR3, the DNA is TGTGCCAGCACCCCAACTTCGAAACCCCACAATGAGCAGTTCTTC. Translated, it gives CASTPTSKPHNEQFF.

The rearrangement joins TRBV19 to TRBJ1-1; 12 nucleotides match TRBD1. The V gene's germline CDR1 is LNHDA and CDR2 SQIVND (reference sequence). Trimming took 3 bases from V and 1 from J; bases not matched to a gene: 3. This CDR3 is built from 16 residues. This chain's CDR3 is CASSMGTGGANTEAFF. CDR3 nucleotide sequence: TGTGCCAGTAGTATGGGGACAGGGGGCGCGAACACTGAAGCTTTCTTT.

V is TRBV7-9 and J is TRBJ2-1; no reliable D call. The CDR3 covers 12 residues. Germline assignment: CDR1 SEHNR and CDR2 FQNEAQ (reference sequence). V shed 4 bases and J shed 8 bases, with 9 bases lying between them. The DNA for the CDR3 is TGTGCCAGCAGCTCTATGCACGATGAGCAGTTCTTC. Translated, it gives CASSSMHDEQFF.

The chain joins TRBV30 to TRBJ2-5, with D maybe TRBD1 (6 bases). Looked up from germline, CDR1 is GTSNPN and CDR2 is SVGIG (reference sequence). Between the trimmed V and J ends, which lost 2 bases and 4 bases, there was a span of 14 bases. The length of the CDR3 is 14 residues. CDR3 in DNA: TGTGCCTGGAGTATAAACAGGGATTTAGAGACCCAGTACTTC. Protein: CAWSINRDLETQYF.

The chain combines TRBV30 with TRBJ2-5; D is ambiguous. Trimming shortened V by 0 bases and J by 7 bases, and 18 bases separated the two germline ends. Germline V gene lookup returns CDR1 GTSNPN and CDR2 SVGIG (reference sequence). CDR3 length equals 15 residues. The CDR3 is CAWSVPKTLLGTQYF. The CDR3, as DNA: TGTGCCTGGAGTGTCCCAAAAACCCTTCTAGGGACCCAGTACTTC.

The chain employs TRBV4-3 and TRBJ1-2; D is unresolved. Germline V CDR1 and CDR2: LGHNA, YSLEER. The CDR3 sequence is 15 residues long. V lost 0 bases and J lost 2, with 10 bases in between. CDR3 nucleotide sequence: TGCGCCAGCAGCCAAGATCTCGCCAGAAACTATGGCTACACCTTC. This codes for CASSQDLARNYGYTF.

The rearrangement joins TRBV30 to TRBJ1-5; no reliable D call. V lost 5 bases, J lost 0 bases, and 23 bases lay in between. Germline V gene sequence: CDR1 GTSNPN, CDR2 SVGIG (reference sequence). CDR3 length: 18 residues. In nucleotides, the CDR3 is TGTGCCTGGGCCAGAGGGAAGGATTGGGATCATAGCAATCAGCCCCAGCATTTT. This encodes CAWARGKDWDHSNQPQHF.

The rearrangement uses TRBV6-1 and TRBJ2-1, with TRBD2 identical over 12 bases. Germline CDR1 MNHNS, CDR2 SASEGT. The CDR3 sequence is 14 residues long. V lost 6 bases, J lost 4 bases, and 1 base stayed unmatched. CDR3 protein: CASRTSGRYNEQFF. The CDR3 DNA reads TGTGCCAGCAGGACTAGCGGGAGATACAATGAGCAGTTCTTC.

The chain employs TRBV6-5 and TRBJ1-2; D is possibly TRBD1 (5 bases). This CDR3 is 13 amino acids long. Germline V gives CDR1 MNHEY, CDR2 SVGAGI. The germline V and J ends were trimmed by 8 bases and 4 bases, with 14 bases remaining between them. The DNA of the CDR3 is TGTGCCAGCCGAGAGACAGACGTCTATGGCTACACCTTC. Residues: CASRETDVYGYTF.

The V and J genes are TRBV25-1 and TRBJ2-1; TRBD2 matches 10 bases. Germline V lookup: CDR1 MGHDK, CDR2 SYGVNS. The CDR3 has 16 amino acids. The V segment lost 4 bases and the J segment 0 bases; nucleotides outside the gene matches: 3. CDR3: CASSVTSGVSYNEQFF. CDR3 nucleotide sequence: TGTGCCAGCAGTGTAACTAGCGGGGTCTCCTACAATGAGCAGTTCTTC.

J is TRBJ2-2 and V is TRBV5-1; 12 nucleotides agree with TRBD2. CDR1 and CDR2 (germline): SGHRS, YFSETQ. The length of the CDR3 is 17 residues. V was pared by 4 bases and J by 4 bases, with 8 bases of the junction left unmatched. The CDR3 spells CASSRTLAGGGTGELFF. CDR3 in DNA: TGCGCCAGCAGCCGAACACTAGCGGGAGGTGGCACCGGGGAGCTGTTTTTT. The whole variable domain, filled in from reference TRBV5-1 and TRBJ2-2, reads KAGVTQTPRYLIKTRGQQVTLSCSPISGHRSVSWYQQTPGQGLQFLFEYFSETQRNKGNFPGRFSGRQFSNSRSEMNVSTLELGDSALYLCASSRTLAGGGTGELFFGEGSRLTVL.

CDR3 amino acids: CASSPGQGANEKLFF. For the CDR3, the DNA is TGTGCCAGCAGCCCGGGACAGGGGGCAAATGAAAAACTGTTTTTT. This chain links TRBV13 with TRBJ1-4; 12 bases are a match to TRBD1. This CDR3 region has 15 residues. V lost 5 bases and J lost 5; bases outside the gene matches: 3. The germline gives CDR1 PRHDT, CDR2 FYEKMQ (reference sequence). Using reference TRBV13 and TRBJ1-4 for the parts outside the CDR3, the full variable domain is AAGVIQSPRHLIKEKRETATLKCYPIPRHDTVYWYQQGPGQDPQFLISFYEKMQSDKGSIPDRFSAQQFSDYHSELNMSSLELGDSALYFCASSPGQGANEKLFFGSGTQLSVL.

The rearrangement uses TRBV6-1 and TRBJ2-5; D uncertain. Trimming removed 7 bases at V and 4 bases at J, with 13 bases between. CDR3 length: 13 residues. Germline V CDR1 and CDR2: MNHNS, SASEGT. The CDR3 region is CASNRDGRETQYF. CDR3 sequence (DNA): TGTGCCAGCAACAGAGACGGCCGAGAGACCCAGTACTTC.

The chain employs TRBV30 and TRBJ1-2; D gene ambiguous. V lost 0 bases and J 1 base, leaving 9 bases between the germline ends. The V gene's germline CDR1 is GTSNPN and CDR2 SVGIG (reference sequence). CDR3 length: 14 amino acids. The CDR3 bases are TGTGCCTGGAGTGTTTGGGGAGTTAACTATGGCTACACCTTC. Its translation is CAWSVWGVNYGYTF.

The chain links TRBV19 to TRBJ1-2; D might be TRBD1 (6 bases). From germline, CDR1 is LNHDA and CDR2 SQIVND (reference sequence). Trimming left V 8 bases short and J 10 bases short, with 11 bases between. This CDR3 contains 10 residues. CDR3 DNA: TGTGCCAGTGGAGGACAGAACTACACCTTC. Translation gives CASGGQNYTF.